One and the same sample provided the 10 T cell receptor beta chains below, sequenced in a study of beta chain features in type 1 diabetes. What these receptors recognize is not known. Isolated RNA was reverse transcribed in full, so expressed TCRB transcripts were sequenced. Sequencing used immunoSEQ multiplex PCR; TCRdb keeps in-frame clones, though not all of them. Seen here are 150,000 to 200,000 clones, 50% to 70% observed once, and the top ten hold 0.08% to 0.095%. Study-wide points: In every one of the four CD4+ subsets, TCRB CDR3s were moderately but significantly shorter in Type 1 diabetes patients.

Material: naive CD4+ T cells from blood. The receptors shown here come from a man aged 25 to 40 with type 1 diabetes.

This clone has just a few counts. The genes are TRBV7-2 and TRBJ2-1; 9 positions agree with TRBD1. The trim removed 5 bases at V and 3 bases at J, leaving 5 bases unmatched. Germline lookup yields CDR1 SGHTA and CDR2 FQGNSA. The CDR3 covers 15 residues. The CDR3 here is CASSLTGGFYNEQFF. In DNA form, the CDR3 reads TGTGCCAGCAGCCTAACAGGGGGCTTCTACAATGAGCAGTTCTTC.

This chain connects TRBV9 to TRBJ2-1; 12 nucleotides agree with TRBD2. Trimming took 4 bases from V and 4 from J; bases not matched to a gene: 6. The V gene's germline CDR1 is SGDLS and CDR2 YYNGEE. The CDR3 is 16 residues long. CDR3 amino acids: CASSFRTSGEYNEQFF. The CDR3 DNA sequence: TGTGCCAGCAGCTTTCGGACTAGCGGGGAATACAATGAGCAGTTCTTC. Complete variable domain (other parts from reference TRBV9 and TRBJ2-1): DSGVTQTPKHLITATGQRVTLRCSPRSGDLSVYWYQQSLDQGLQFLIQYYNGEERAKGNILERFSAQQFPDLHSELNLSSLELGDSALYFCASSFRTSGEYNEQFFGPGTRLTVL.

This clone was seen just once. The V gene is TRBV7-9, the J gene TRBJ2-7, with 9 bases that match TRBD1. Per germline, CDR1 SEHNR and CDR2 FQNEAQ (reference sequence). With 2 bases clipped from V and 2 bases from J, the junction kept 13 bases outside the gene matches. CDR3 length equals 18 residues. The CDR3 spells CASSLKQAGDRATYEQYF. The CDR3 DNA sequence: TGTGCCAGCAGCTTAAAGCAGGCCGGGGACAGGGCAACCTACGAGCAGTACTTC.

The rearrangement joins TRBV29-1 to TRBJ2-7; 11 bases align to TRBD2. CDR3 length equals 13 residues. The V segment lost 5 bases and the J segment 2 bases; nucleotides outside the gene matches: 2. The germline gives CDR1 SQVTM, CDR2 ANQGSEA. CDR3 nucleotides: TGCAGCGTTACGACTAGCGGGGCCTACGAGCAGTACTTC. It encodes CSVTTSGAYEQYF.

The chain recombines TRBV7-2 with TRBJ2-4, with D perhaps matching TRBD1 (6 bases). The germline V and J ends were trimmed by 5 bases and 7 bases, with 9 bases remaining between them. CDR3 length equals 12 residues. Germline CDR1 reads SGHTA; CDR2 reads FQGNSA. CDR3 region: CASSTDRNIQYF. CDR3 DNA sequence: TGTGCCAGCAGCACAGACAGGAACATTCAGTACTTC.

The genes are TRBV29-1 and TRBJ1-1, with D hard to call. Germline CDR1 is SQVTM and CDR2 is ANQGSEA. V was cut by 7 bases and J by 0 bases, with 21 bases left in between. The length of the CDR3 is 16 residues. CDR3 sequence reads: CSASNLRWAMNTEAFF. The CDR3 nucleotides read TGCAGCGCCTCAAACCTTCGATGGGCCATGAACACTGAAGCTTTCTTT.

The gene calls are TRBV5-1 and TRBJ1-5; maybe TRBD1 (5 bases). The CDR3 extends over 14 amino acids. Deletions cut 4 bases from V and 3 bases from J, with 11 bases between. Looked up from germline, CDR1 is SGHRS and CDR2 is YFSETQ. The CDR3 DNA reads as TGCGCCAGCAGCCCCACAGGAGACAATCAGCCCCAGCATTTT. It yields the protein CASSPTGDNQPQHF.

The chain uses TRBV11-2 and TRBJ2-3; D is unclear. This CDR3 contains 12 residues. V was clipped by 3 bases and J by 3 bases, with 4 bases between them. The germline gives CDR1 SGHAT, CDR2 FQNNGV. The CDR3 DNA is TGTGCCAGCAGCTTTGTTACAGATACGCAGTATTTT. The encoded protein is CASSFVTDTQYF.

This clone came up once. Here the CDR3 reads CASSFGGGTDTQYF. The DNA of the CDR3 is TGTGCCAGCAGCTTTGGCGGGGGAACAGATACGCAGTATTTT. This rearrangement joins TRBV7-9 to TRBJ2-3, with 7 bases identical to TRBD2. CDR3 length equals 14 residues. Germline trimming cut 3 bases from V and 3 bases from J; bases unmatched to any gene: 3. The germline gives CDR1 SEHNR, CDR2 FQNEAQ (reference sequence).

This clone was counted once. The rearrangement links TRBV9 to TRBJ2-5, with D maybe TRBD1 (5 bases). Germline V gives CDR1 SGDLS, CDR2 YYNGEE. V was trimmed by 0 bases and J by 4 bases, leaving 7 bases between them. The CDR3 sequence is 13 residues long. CDR3 sequence: CASSVEGLETQYF. The CDR3 DNA reads as TGTGCCAGCAGCGTAGAGGGGTTAGAGACCCAGTACTTC.